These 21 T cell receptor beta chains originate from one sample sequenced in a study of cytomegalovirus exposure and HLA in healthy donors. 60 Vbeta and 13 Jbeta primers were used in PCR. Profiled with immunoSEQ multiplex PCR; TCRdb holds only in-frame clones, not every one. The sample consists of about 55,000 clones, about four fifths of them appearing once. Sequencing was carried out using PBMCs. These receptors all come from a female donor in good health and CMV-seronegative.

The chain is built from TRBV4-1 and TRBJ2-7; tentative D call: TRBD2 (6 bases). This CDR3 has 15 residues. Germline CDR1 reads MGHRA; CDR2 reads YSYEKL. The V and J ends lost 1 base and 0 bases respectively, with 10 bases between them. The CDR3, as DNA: TGCGCCAGCAGCCAAGTGGGGGGAAGCTCCTACGAGCAGTACTTC. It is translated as CASSQVGGSSYEQYF.

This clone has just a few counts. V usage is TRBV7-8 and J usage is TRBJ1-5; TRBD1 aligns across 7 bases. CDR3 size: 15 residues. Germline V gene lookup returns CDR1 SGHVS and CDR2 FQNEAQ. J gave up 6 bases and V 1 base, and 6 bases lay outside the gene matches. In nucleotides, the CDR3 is TGTGCCAGCAGCTTAGACAGGGGAGTAGGTCAGCCCCAGCATTTT. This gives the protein CASSLDRGVGQPQHF.

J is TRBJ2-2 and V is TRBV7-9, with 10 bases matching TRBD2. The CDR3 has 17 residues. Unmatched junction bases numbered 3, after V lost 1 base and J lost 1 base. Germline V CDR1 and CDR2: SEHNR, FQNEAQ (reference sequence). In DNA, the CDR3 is TGTGCCAGCAGCTTAGTAGGACTAGCGGTGAACACCGGGGAGCTGTTTTTT. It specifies CASSLVGLAVNTGELFF.

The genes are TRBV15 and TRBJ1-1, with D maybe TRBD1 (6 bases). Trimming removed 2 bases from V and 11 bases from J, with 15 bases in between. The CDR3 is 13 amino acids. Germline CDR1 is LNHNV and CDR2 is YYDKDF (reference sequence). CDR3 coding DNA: TGTGCCACCAGCAGATGGGACACTTCGGTGGCTTTCTTT. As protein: CATSRWDTSVAFF.

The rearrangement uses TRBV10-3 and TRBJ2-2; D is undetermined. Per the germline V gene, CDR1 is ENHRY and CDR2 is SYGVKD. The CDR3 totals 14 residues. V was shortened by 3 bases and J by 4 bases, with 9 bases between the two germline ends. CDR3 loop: CAISDSEATGELFF. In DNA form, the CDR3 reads TGTGCCATCAGTGATTCCGAGGCCACCGGGGAGCTGTTTTTT.

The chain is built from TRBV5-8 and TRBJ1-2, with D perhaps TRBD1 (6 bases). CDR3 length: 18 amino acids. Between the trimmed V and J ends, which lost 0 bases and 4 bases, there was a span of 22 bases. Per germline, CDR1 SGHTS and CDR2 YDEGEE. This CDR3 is CASSLVFSRGASSYGYTF. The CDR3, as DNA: TGTGCCAGCAGCTTGGTCTTTTCCAGGGGCGCCTCCAGCTATGGCTACACCTTC.

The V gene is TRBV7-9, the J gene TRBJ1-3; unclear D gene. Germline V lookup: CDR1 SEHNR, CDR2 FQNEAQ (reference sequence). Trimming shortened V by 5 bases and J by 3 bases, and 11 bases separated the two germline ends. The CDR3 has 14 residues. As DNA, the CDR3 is TGTGCCAGCAGCCCCCGCGCTTATGGAAACACCATATATTTT. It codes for CASSPRAYGNTIYF. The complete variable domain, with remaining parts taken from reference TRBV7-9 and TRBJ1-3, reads DTGVSQNPRHKITKRGQNVTFRCDPISEHNRLYWYRQTLGQGPEFLTYFQNEAQLEKSRLLSDRFSAERPKGSFSTLEIQRTEQGDSAMYLCASSPRAYGNTIYFGEGSWLTVV.

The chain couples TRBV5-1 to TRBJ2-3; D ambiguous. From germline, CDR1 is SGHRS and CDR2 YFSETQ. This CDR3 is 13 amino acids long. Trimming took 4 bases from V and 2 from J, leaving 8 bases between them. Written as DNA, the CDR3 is TGCGCCAGCAGCAGCAGACTCACAGATACGCAGTATTTT. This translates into CASSSRLTDTQYF.

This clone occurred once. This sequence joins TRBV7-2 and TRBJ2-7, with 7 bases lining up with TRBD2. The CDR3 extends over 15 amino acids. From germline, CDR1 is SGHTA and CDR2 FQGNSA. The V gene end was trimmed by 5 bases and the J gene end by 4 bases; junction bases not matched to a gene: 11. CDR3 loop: CASSPAGGRSYEQYF. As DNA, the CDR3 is TGTGCCAGCAGCCCAGCCGGGGGGAGGTCGTACGAGCAGTACTTC.

The CDR3 DNA is TGTGCCAGTAGTGCCGCGGGGGGGAGAGATACGCAGTATTTT. Residues: CASSAAGGRDTQYF. The chain joins TRBV19 to TRBJ2-3; 9 bases agree with TRBD2. V dropped 5 bases and J dropped 5; count of bases not matched to a gene: 5. This CDR3 has 14 amino acids. Germline CDR1 and CDR2: LNHDA and SQIVND (reference sequence).

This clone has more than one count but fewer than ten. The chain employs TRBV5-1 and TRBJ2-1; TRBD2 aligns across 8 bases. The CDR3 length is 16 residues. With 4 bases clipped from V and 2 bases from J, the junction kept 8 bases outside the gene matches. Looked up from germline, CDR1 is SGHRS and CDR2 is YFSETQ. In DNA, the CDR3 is TGCGCCAGCAGCCCCAATGCGGGAGGACCCTACAATGAGCAGTTCTTC. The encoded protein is CASSPNAGGPYNEQFF.

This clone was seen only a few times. CDR3 DNA sequence: TGTGCCAGCAGCTTGGTTCTCGTGCCCGTGCGGGGGAAGAGCACTGAAGCTTTCTTT. Encoded protein: CASSLVLVPVRGKSTEAFF. V gene TRBV7-9 combines with J gene TRBJ1-1, with D perhaps TRBD1 (5 bases). Germline CDR1 SEHNR, CDR2 FQNEAQ (reference sequence). Trimming took 3 bases from V and 4 from J, leaving 27 bases between them. The CDR3 totals 19 residues.

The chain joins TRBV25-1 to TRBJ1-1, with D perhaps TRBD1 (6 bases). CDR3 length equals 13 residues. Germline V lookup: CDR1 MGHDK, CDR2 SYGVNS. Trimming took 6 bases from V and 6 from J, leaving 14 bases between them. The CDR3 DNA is TGTGCCAGCAGGGTGGGGGCGCGGGCTGAAGCTTTCTTT. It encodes CASRVGARAEAFF.

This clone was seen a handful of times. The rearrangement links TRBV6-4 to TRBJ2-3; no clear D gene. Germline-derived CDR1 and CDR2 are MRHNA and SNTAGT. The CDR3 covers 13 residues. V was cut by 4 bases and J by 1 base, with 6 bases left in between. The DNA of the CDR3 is TGTGCCAGCAGTGGCACAGGCACAGATACGCAGTATTTT. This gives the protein CASSGTGTDTQYF.

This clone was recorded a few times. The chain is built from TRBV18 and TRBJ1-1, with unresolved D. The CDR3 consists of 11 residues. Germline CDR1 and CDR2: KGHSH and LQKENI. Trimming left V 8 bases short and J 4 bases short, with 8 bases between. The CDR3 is CASAAGTEAFF. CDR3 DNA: TGTGCCAGCGCCGCGGGCACTGAAGCTTTCTTT.

The CDR3 bases are TGTGCCAGTAGTATTCTGACAGGGAACTATGGCTACACCTTC. Protein: CASSILTGNYGYTF. V usage is TRBV19 and J usage is TRBJ1-2; 7 bases are shared with TRBD1. The germline gives CDR1 LNHDA, CDR2 SQIVND (reference sequence). Losses at the gene ends were 3 bases for V and 2 bases for J; bases not matched to a gene: 3. This CDR3 is built from 14 residues.

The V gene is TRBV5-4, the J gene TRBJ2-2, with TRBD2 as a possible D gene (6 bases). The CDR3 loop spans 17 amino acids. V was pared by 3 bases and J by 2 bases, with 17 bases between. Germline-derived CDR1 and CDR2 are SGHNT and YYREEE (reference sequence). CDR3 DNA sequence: TGTGCCAGCAGCTCCTATCTGGCGGGGCTTAACACCGGGGAGCTGTTTTTT. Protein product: CASSSYLAGLNTGELFF. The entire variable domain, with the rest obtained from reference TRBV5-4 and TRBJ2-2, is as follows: ETGVTQSPTHLIKTRGQQVTLRCSSQSGHNTVSWYQQALGQGPQFIFQYYREEENGRGNFPPRFSGLQFPNYSSELNVNALELDDSALYLCASSSYLAGLNTGELFFGEGSRLTVL.

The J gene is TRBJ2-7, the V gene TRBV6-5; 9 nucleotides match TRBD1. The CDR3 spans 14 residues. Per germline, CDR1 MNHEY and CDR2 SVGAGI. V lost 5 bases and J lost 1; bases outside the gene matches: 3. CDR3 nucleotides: TGTGCCAGCAGTCCCGGACAGGGGTCCTACGAGCAGTACTTC. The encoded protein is CASSPGQGSYEQYF.

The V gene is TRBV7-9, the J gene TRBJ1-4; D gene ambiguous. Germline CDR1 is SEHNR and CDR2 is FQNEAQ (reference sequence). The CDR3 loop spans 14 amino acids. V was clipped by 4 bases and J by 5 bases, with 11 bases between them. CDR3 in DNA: TGTGCCAGCAGCTCTAGAGGGAGGAATGAAAAACTGTTTTTT. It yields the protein CASSSRGRNEKLFF.

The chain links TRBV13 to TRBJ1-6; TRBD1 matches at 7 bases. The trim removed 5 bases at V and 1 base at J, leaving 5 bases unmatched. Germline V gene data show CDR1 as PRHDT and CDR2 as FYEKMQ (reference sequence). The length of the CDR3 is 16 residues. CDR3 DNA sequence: TGTGCCAGCAGCACGGGCAGGGGGTCCTATAATTCACCCCTCCACTTT. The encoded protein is CASSTGRGSYNSPLHF.

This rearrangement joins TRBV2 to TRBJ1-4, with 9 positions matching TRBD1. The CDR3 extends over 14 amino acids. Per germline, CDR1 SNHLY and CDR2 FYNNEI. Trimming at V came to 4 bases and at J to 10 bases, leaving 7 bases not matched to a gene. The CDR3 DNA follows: TGTGCCAGCAGTGTGCCGGGACAGGGTGGAAAACTGTTTTTT. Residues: CASSVPGQGGKLFF.